This is a list of T cell receptor beta chains from one sample in a study of type 1 and type 2 diabetes patients. TCRdb re-analysed the multiplex PCR reads in MiXCR, keeping a single row per CDR3 protein. Here the sample spans 250,000 or so distinct CDR3 sequences, around 47% being singletons. Source material: peripheral blood mononuclear cells (PBMCs). The origin of the receptors is a man aged 18 to 35 with type 2 diabetes. Both conserved end residues are part of each CDR3. A D gene is named only where the DNA matches it firmly. The size of a clone is reported for some rows only, either as once, few or many, or as a class for expanded clones.

v_call	d_call	j_call	clone_size	cdr3_nt	cdr3_aa
TRBV15	NA	TRBJ1-2	NA	TGTGCCACCAGCAGAGATCATGGGGGGTCCTTCTATGGCTACACCTTC	CATSRDHGGSFYGYTF
TRBV10-3	NA	TRBJ2-7	NA	TGTGCCATCAAGTCGGACGACAGGAACCTCGAGCAGTACTTC	CAIKSDDRNLEQYF
TRBV7-2	NA	TRBJ2-3	few	TGTGCCAGCAGGCATGCCTCAGGAGATACGCAGTATTTT	CASRHASGDTQYF
TRBV28	TRBD1	TRBJ1-1	NA	TGTGCCAGCAGTCGGGACAGGGGGTACACTGAAGCTTTCTTT	CASSRDRGYTEAFF
TRBV5-1	NA	TRBJ2-5	NA	TGCGCCAGCAAGGACTTCCAAGAGACCCAGTACTTC	CASKDFQETQYF
TRBV4-3	NA	TRBJ2-3	NA	TGCGCCAGCAGCCAAGATGTGCGGGCCACAGATACGCAGTATTTT	CASSQDVRATDTQYF
TRBV6-6	NA	TRBJ1-4	NA	TGTGCCAGCATCGGGGGGTCCCACGAAAAACTGTTTTTT	CASIGGSHEKLFF
TRBV7-3	NA	TRBJ1-4	NA	TGTGCCAGCTCAAACAGGGCGCCTAATGAAAAACTGTTTTTT	CASSNRAPNEKLFF
TRBV19	NA	TRBJ2-7	many	TGTGCCAGTAGTATTCTCGGGGCCGCCTACGAGCAGTACTTC	CASSILGAAYEQYF
TRBV19	NA	TRBJ1-2	NA	TGTGCCAGTAGTATATCAGGGTTGAATGGCTACACCTTC	CASSISGLNGYTF
TRBV29-1	NA	TRBJ2-2	few	TGCAGCGTTGTGTGGACTGTGAACACCGGGGAGCTGTTTTTT	CSVVWTVNTGELFF
TRBV20-1	TRBD2	TRBJ2-1	NA	TGCAGTGCTATTTACTCCGGGACTAGCGGGAGGGCCAAGGAGCAGTTCTTC	CSAIYSGTSGRAKEQFF
TRBV7-6	NA	TRBJ2-3	few	TGTGCCAGCAGCGCGAGGGACAACGACGGAGATACGCAGTATTTT	CASSARDNDGDTQYF
TRBV7-3	NA	TRBJ2-7	NA	TGTGCCAGCAGCTTAGCCGCAGGCTCAACATACGAGCAGTACTTC	CASSLAAGSTYEQYF
TRBV6-6	TRBD2	TRBJ2-1	few	TGTGCCAGCAGTCGGACTAGCGGGAACAATGAGCAGTTCTTC	CASSRTSGNNEQFF
TRBV14	TRBD1	TRBJ1-4	once	TGTGCCAGCAGCCAAGATCCGGGACAGGGAGAAAACTTTTTTAGTGAAAAACTGTTTTTT	CASSQDPGQGENFFSEKLFF